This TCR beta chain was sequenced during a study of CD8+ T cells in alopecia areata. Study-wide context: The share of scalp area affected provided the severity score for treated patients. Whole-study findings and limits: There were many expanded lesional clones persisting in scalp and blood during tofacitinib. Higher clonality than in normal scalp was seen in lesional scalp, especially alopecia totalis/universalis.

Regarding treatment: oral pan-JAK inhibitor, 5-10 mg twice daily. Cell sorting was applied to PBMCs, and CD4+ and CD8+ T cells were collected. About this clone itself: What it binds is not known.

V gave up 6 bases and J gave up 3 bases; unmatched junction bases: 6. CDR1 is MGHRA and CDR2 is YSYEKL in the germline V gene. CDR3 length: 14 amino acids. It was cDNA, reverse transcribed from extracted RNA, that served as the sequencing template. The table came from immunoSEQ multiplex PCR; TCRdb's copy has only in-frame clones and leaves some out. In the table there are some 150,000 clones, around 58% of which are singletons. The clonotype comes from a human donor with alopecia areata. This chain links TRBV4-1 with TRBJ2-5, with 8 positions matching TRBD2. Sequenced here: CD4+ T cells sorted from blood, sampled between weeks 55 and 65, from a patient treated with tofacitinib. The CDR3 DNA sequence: TGCGCCAGCAGACGAGCGGGGGTCGAAGAGACCCAGTACTTC. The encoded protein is CASRRAGVEETQYF.